Each of the 3 T cell receptor beta chains below was sequenced from the same sample in a study of cytomegalovirus exposure and HLA in healthy donors. Use of 60 Vbeta and 13 Jbeta primers characterized the PCR. The method was immunoSEQ multiplex PCR; TCRdb's version includes in-frame clones alone and lacks a portion of them. The data show over 100,000 clones, 8.5% seen once. Sequenced input: PBMCs. All receptors come from a man aged 35 to 55 in good health and CMV-seronegative.

The genes are TRBV7-8 and TRBJ1-5; no clear D. The ends were cut back, 0 bases at V and 3 bases at J, with 3 bases in the middle. There are 13 residues in the CDR3. The germline gives CDR1 SGHVS, CDR2 FQNEAQ. CDR3 amino acids: CASSLAHNQPQHF. The CDR3 DNA reads TGTGCCAGCAGCTTAGCTCACAATCAGCCCCAGCATTTT.

The chain is built from TRBV7-2 and TRBJ2-1; 8 nucleotides align to TRBD2. Germline V gene data show CDR1 as SGHTA and CDR2 as FQGNSA. V trimming: 4 bases; J trimming: 7 bases; junction bases outside the gene matches: 9. This CDR3 contains 15 residues. The CDR3 loop reads CASSSSGTRRNEQFF. The CDR3 DNA is TGTGCCAGCAGCTCCTCCGGGACTAGGAGGAATGAGCAGTTCTTC.

J is TRBJ2-2 and V is TRBV7-2; 7 bases match TRBD1. The V segment lost 5 bases and the J segment 5 bases; nucleotides outside the gene matches: 8. The CDR3 has 15 residues. Per germline, CDR1 SGHTA and CDR2 FQGNSA. The CDR3 is CASSPTGTVTGELFF. The CDR3 DNA sequence: TGTGCCAGCAGCCCCACGGGGACAGTGACCGGGGAGCTGTTTTTT. Using reference TRBV7-2 and TRBJ2-2 for the parts outside the CDR3, the full variable domain is GAGVSQSPSNKVTEKGKDVELRCDPISGHTALYWYRQSLGQGLEFLIYFQGNSAPDKSGLPSDRFSAERTGGSVSTLTIQRTQQEDSAVYLCASSPTGTVTGELFFGEGSRLTVL.